This TCR beta chain stems from a study of blood T cell repertoires in COVID-19. Background on the study: T cells, B-cell-depleted T cells, or PBMCs provided the cDNA or gDNA that served as material.

Sequencing used immunoSEQ multiplex PCR; TCRdb keeps in-frame clones, though not all of them. The profile shows about 200,000 clones, about nine tenths of them singletons. Sequencing used peripheral blood. This receptor was obtained from a man older than 75 with acute or convalescent COVID-19.

The CDR3 DNA sequence: TGCAGCGTTGTTGGGGGACAGGGGGCACGAGAGCAGTACTTC. Protein product: CSVVGGQGAREQYF. V and J are TRBV29-1 and TRBJ2-7; 12 bases fit TRBD1. CDR3 length: 14 amino acids. With 4 bases clipped from V and 7 bases from J, the junction kept 8 bases outside the gene matches. Germline V gene sequence: CDR1 SQVTM, CDR2 ANQGSEA.